Listed here is a single T cell receptor beta chain. The antigen remains unidentified. This record belongs to a study of blood T cells in healthy people across ages. The CDR3 consists of 14 residues. The germline CDR1 and CDR2 sequences are MRHNA and SNTAGT. V dropped 6 bases and J dropped 4; count of bases not matched to a gene: 6. For the second PCR, which ran for roughly 7 to 11 cycles, a sample-barcoded 5' primer and a J-beta primer mix were used. TCRdb reprocessed the 5' RACE reads with MiXCR, giving one entry per CDR3 protein. The repertoire includes 1.5 million to 2 million distinct CDR3 sequences, approximately 28% of them detected once, and 7.7% sits in the top ten. At least 6 micrograms of total RNA were extracted per sample. Study conclusions and caveats: Roughly linearly, TCR beta diversity per million T cells fell as age increased.

The sequenced sample consisted of blood. This sequence originates from a woman between 25 and 40 years old in good health. This chain links TRBV6-4 with TRBJ1-1; 9 bases are shared with TRBD1. This CDR3 is CASRRDRGGTEAFF. The CDR3 coding sequence is TGTGCCAGCAGACGAGACAGGGGGGGCACTGAAGCTTTCTTT.